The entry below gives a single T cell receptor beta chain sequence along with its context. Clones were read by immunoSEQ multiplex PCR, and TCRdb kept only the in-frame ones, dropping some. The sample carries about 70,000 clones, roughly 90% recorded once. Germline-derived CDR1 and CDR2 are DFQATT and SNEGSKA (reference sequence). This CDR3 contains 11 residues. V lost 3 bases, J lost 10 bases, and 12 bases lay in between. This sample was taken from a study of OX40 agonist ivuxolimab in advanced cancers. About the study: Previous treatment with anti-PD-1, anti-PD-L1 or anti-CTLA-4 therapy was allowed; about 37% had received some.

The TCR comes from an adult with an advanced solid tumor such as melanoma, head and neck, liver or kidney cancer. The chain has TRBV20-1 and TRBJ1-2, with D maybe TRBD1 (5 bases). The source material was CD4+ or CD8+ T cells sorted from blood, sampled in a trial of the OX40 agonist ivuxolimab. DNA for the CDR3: TGCAGTGCTAGTGACAGAAAGGACTACACCTTC. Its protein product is CSASDRKDYTF.